Shown below are 28 T cell receptor beta chains from a single sample sequenced in a study of response to subunit inactivated influenza vaccine. TCRdb itself ran the RT-PCR reads through MiXCR, one entry per CDR3 protein. Of roughly 700,000 distinct CDR3 sequences in the sample, 14% were seen once. The sequences come from PBMCs from blood, collected about 14 days before vaccination. The origin of the receptors is a man over 45 who received an inactivated influenza vaccine.

The chain carries TRBV29-1 and TRBJ2-5, with a weak D call TRBD1 (5 bases). Germline V lookup: CDR1 SQVTM, CDR2 ANQGSEA. V lost 4 bases to trimming and J lost 5 bases, with 11 bases between them. This CDR3 has 12 amino acids. The CDR3 sequence is CSVVRAGETQYF. CDR3 sequence (DNA): TGCAGCGTTGTCAGGGCTGGGGAGACCCAGTACTTC.

The J gene is TRBJ2-3, the V gene TRBV6-1, with TRBD2 identical over 7 bases. The junction had 5 bases not matched to a gene; V was cut back by 11 bases and J by 0 bases. The germline V gene encodes CDR1 MNHNS and CDR2 SASEGT. The CDR3 consists of 13 residues. In DNA, the CDR3 is TGTGCCGCGCGGGGGACTAGCACAGATACGCAGTATTTT. The encoded protein is CAARGTSTDTQYF.

The J gene is TRBJ1-6, the V gene TRBV7-2; D might be TRBD1 (6 bases). This CDR3 is built from 17 residues. V lost 3 bases and J lost 7, with 19 bases in between. Germline V gene data show CDR1 as SGHTA and CDR2 as FQGNSA. The CDR3 protein is CASSFGSTGTLNSPLHF. The CDR3 nucleotides read TGTGCCAGCAGCTTCGGATCGACCGGGACACTAAATTCACCCCTCCACTTT.

The CDR3 nucleotides read TGTGCCATCATGGACAGGGGCACCGGGGAGCTGTTTTTT. Its protein is CAIMDRGTGELFF. V usage is TRBV10-3 and J usage is TRBJ2-2; 9 bases match TRBD1. The CDR3 has 13 residues. The V gene's germline CDR1 is ENHRY and CDR2 SYGVKD. V was clipped by 7 bases and J by 4 bases; unmatched bases: 1.

This clonotype was found a few times. This rearrangement joins TRBV7-2 to TRBJ1-1, with D maybe TRBD1 (5 bases). The germline V gene has CDR1 SGHTA and CDR2 FQGNSA. Deletions cut 2 bases from V and 0 bases from J, with 10 bases between. The CDR3 loop spans 15 amino acids. CDR3 coding DNA: TGTGCCAGCAGCTTAATAGACAGAATGAACACTGAAGCTTTCTTT. Its translation is CASSLIDRMNTEAFF. Using reference TRBV7-2 and TRBJ1-1 for the parts outside the CDR3, the full variable domain is GAGVSQSPSNKVTEKGKDVELRCDPISGHTALYWYRQSLGQGLEFLIYFQGNSAPDKSGLPSDRFSAERTGGSVSTLTIQRTQQEDSAVYLCASSLIDRMNTEAFFGQGTRLTVV.

V and J are TRBV28 and TRBJ2-1; 10 positions agree with TRBD2. The CDR3 spans 17 residues. V shed 6 bases and J 5 bases; nucleotides not matched to a gene: 13. Germline V gene data show CDR1 as MDHEN and CDR2 as SYDVKM. The CDR3 DNA reads TGTGCCAGCAGACCCCGCCCTGGCACTAGCGGGAACAATGAGCAGTTCTTC. Encoded protein: CASRPRPGTSGNNEQFF.

This sequence joins TRBV3-1 and TRBJ2-5, with TRBD1 matching over 7 bases. V lost 0 bases and J lost 5; bases outside the gene matches: 6. The CDR3 contains 15 residues. Germline V CDR1 and CDR2: LGHDT, YNNKEL (reference sequence). The CDR3 DNA reads TGTGCCAGCAGCCAAGATGAGGGGGCCCGGGAGACCCAGTACTTC. Amino acid sequence: CASSQDEGARETQYF.

CDR3 bases: TGCGCCAGCAGCCAAACCGGACAGGGTAATTCACCCCTCCACTTT. Protein product: CASSQTGQGNSPLHF. This chain connects TRBV4-3 to TRBJ1-6, with 8 bases aligning to TRBD1. The germline V gene encodes CDR1 LGHNA and CDR2 YSLEER. The CDR3 runs 15 residues. V trimming: 2 bases; J trimming: 6 bases; junction bases outside the gene matches: 3.

The table lists this clonotype with many counts. The chain combines TRBV29-1 with TRBJ2-5; 7 bases are shared with TRBD2. With V trimmed by 7 bases and J by 3 bases, 8 bases remained unmatched. The germline V gene encodes CDR1 SQVTM and CDR2 ANQGSEA. The CDR3 is 13 amino acids. Written as DNA, the CDR3 is TGCAGCGGAAGCGGGGCCGGGAAAGAGACCCAGTACTTC. It is translated as CSGSGAGKETQYF. Filled out from reference TRBV29-1 and TRBJ2-5, the complete variable domain reads SAVISQKPSRDICQRGTSLTIQCQVDSQVTMMFWYRQQPGQSLTLIATANQGSEATYESGFVIDKFPISRPNLTFSTLTVSNMSPEDSSIYLCSGSGAGKETQYFGPGTRLLVL.

This clonotype was seen at least ten times. The chain employs TRBV11-2 and TRBJ2-3, with 7 bases identical to TRBD2. Germline values: CDR1 SGHAT, CDR2 FQNNGV. V was pared by 5 bases and J by 6 bases, with 5 bases of the junction left unmatched. The length of the CDR3 is 13 residues. The CDR3 protein is CASSISGADTQYF. Here the CDR3 DNA reads TGTGCCAGCAGCATAAGCGGGGCCGATACGCAGTATTTT.

This clonotype was recorded a few times. This chain uses TRBV5-1 with TRBJ1-1; 10 nucleotides line up with TRBD1. Germline V gene sequence: CDR1 SGHRS, CDR2 YFSETQ. The CDR3 length is 15 residues. After removal of 0 bases from V and 3 bases from J, the junction contained 2 bases not matched to a gene. The CDR3: CASSLEGQGYTEAFF. CDR3 nucleotide sequence: TGCGCCAGCAGCTTGGAGGGACAGGGGTACACTGAAGCTTTCTTT.

This clonotype was seen more than once but under ten times. This CDR3 reads CASSAIAGGAKNIQYF. The CDR3 coding sequence is TGTGCCAGCAGCGCGATTGCTGGGGGAGCCAAAAACATTCAGTACTTC. This rearrangement joins TRBV7-9 to TRBJ2-4; D may be TRBD1 or TRBD2 (5 bases each). Germline loops: CDR1 SEHNR, CDR2 FQNEAQ (reference sequence). This CDR3 has 16 residues. Deletions cut 5 bases from V and 0 bases from J, with 14 bases between.

This clonotype was observed many times. The V and J genes are TRBV7-8 and TRBJ1-4; D might be TRBD1 (5 bases). With 2 bases removed from V and 14 bases from J, the gap between germline ends came to 33 bases. This CDR3 has 19 amino acids. The germline V gene encodes CDR1 SGHVS and CDR2 FQNEAQ. The CDR3 bases are TGTGCCAGCAGCTTAAGGGGTATTGCGATGGGACGGAGCCCTGAAAGGCTGTTTTTT. It specifies CASSLRGIAMGRSPERLFF.

This clonotype has a handful of counts. The rearrangement links TRBV4-3 to TRBJ2-7; 13 bases line up with TRBD2. The CDR3 has 16 amino acids. V trimming: 0 bases; J trimming: 4 bases; junction bases outside the gene matches: 3. Germline-derived CDR1 and CDR2 are LGHNA and YSLEER. In nucleotides, the CDR3 is TGCGCCAGCAGCCAAGATTGGACTAGCGGGGGTTACGAGCAGTACTTC. It encodes CASSQDWTSGGYEQYF.

The chain joins TRBV20-1 to TRBJ2-5, with TRBD2 matching 13 bases. This CDR3 comprises 17 residues. Germline loops: CDR1 DFQATT, CDR2 SNEGSKA (reference sequence). Germline trimming cut 5 bases from V and 5 bases from J; bases unmatched to any gene: 14. The CDR3 DNA follows: TGCAGTGCTTGGACTAGCGGGAGAGGTGCTTCGGGGGAGACCCAGTACTTC. Translated: CSAWTSGRGASGETQYF.

The chain recombines TRBV29-1 with TRBJ2-3; D is unclear. The germline V gene has CDR1 SQVTM and CDR2 ANQGSEA. The CDR3 length is 12 residues. The CDR3, as DNA: TGCAGTGGGCGAATGGACACAGATACGCAGTATTTT. Its translation is CSGRMDTDTQYF.

This CDR3 reads CASSIARLAARRDEQFF. CDR3 DNA sequence: TGTGCCAGTAGTATAGCCCGACTAGCGGCCCGGAGGGATGAGCAGTTCTTC. V and J are TRBV19 and TRBJ2-1; TRBD2 matches at 9 bases. Germline CDR1 is LNHDA and CDR2 is SQIVND (reference sequence). With V trimmed by 1 base and J by 8 bases, 12 bases remained unmatched. The CDR3 sequence is 17 residues long.

J is TRBJ2-1 and V is TRBV2, with 7 bases lining up with TRBD1. CDR1 is SNHLY and CDR2 is FYNNEI in the germline V gene. The CDR3 is 15 residues long. With 5 bases clipped from V and 6 bases from J, the junction kept 10 bases outside the gene matches. This CDR3 reads CASSPRQGTGNEQFF. Here the CDR3 DNA reads TGTGCCAGCAGTCCTCGACAGGGTACGGGCAATGAGCAGTTCTTC.

Notes on this clonotype: One base away lies a much larger clone, so this may be a sequencing read error. The chain combines TRBV12-3 or TRBV12-4 with TRBJ2-7; D unclear. V was cut by 4 bases and J by 8 bases, with 15 bases left in between. CDR3 length: 13 amino acids. The CDR3 DNA reads as TGTGCCAGCAGTTCAGGAACACCAACCAAGCAGTACTTC. Translated, it gives CASSSGTPTKQYF.

The chain uses TRBV20-1 and TRBJ2-1; TRBD2 matches 14 bases. CDR3 length: 16 residues. The trim removed 5 bases at V and 9 bases at J, leaving 12 bases unmatched. CDR1 and CDR2 from the germline V gene are DFQATT and SNEGSKA (reference sequence). This chain's CDR3 is CSAGRLAGGFMSEQFF. The CDR3 region has the DNA TGCAGTGCTGGCAGACTAGCGGGAGGGTTTATGTCTGAGCAGTTCTTC.

The table lists this clonotype with a few counts. This sequence joins TRBV20-1 and TRBJ2-7; D gene unclear. Trimming pared 0 bases from V and 2 bases from J, leaving 11 bases between. The CDR3 covers 14 residues. CDR1 DFQATT and CDR2 SNEGSKA come from the germline V gene (reference sequence). The CDR3 is CSARDREEAYEQYF. The DNA for the CDR3 is TGCAGTGCTAGAGATAGGGAAGAGGCCTACGAGCAGTACTTC.

The gene calls are TRBV30 and TRBJ2-5; possibly TRBD1 for D (6 bases). CDR1 is GTSNPN, CDR2 SVGIG, per germline (reference sequence). The CDR3 is 16 residues long. V shed 2 bases and J shed 3 bases, with 19 bases lying between them. This chain's CDR3 is CAWSHPGQGKKETQYF. The DNA for the CDR3 is TGTGCCTGGAGTCACCCGGGGCAGGGGAAAAAAGAGACCCAGTACTTC.

This clonotype was seen a handful of times. This may be a read error: a much more frequent sequence differs by one nucleotide. The V gene is TRBV6-5, the J gene TRBJ2-3; no firm D call. Germline CDR1 and CDR2: MNHEY and SVGAGI. This CDR3 has 12 residues. The CDR3 here is CASSPKRDMQYF. CDR3 DNA: TGTGCCAGCAGCCCCAAGAGAGATATGCAGTATTTT.

This clonotype was seen repeatedly, ten times or more. The genes are TRBV9 and TRBJ2-5; 8 bases match TRBD1. V lost 4 bases, J lost 4 bases, and 6 bases stayed unmatched. This CDR3 has 14 residues. From germline, CDR1 is SGDLS and CDR2 YYNGEE. The CDR3 loop reads CASSSQGARETQYF. CDR3 DNA sequence: TGTGCCAGCAGCTCCCAGGGGGCCAGAGAGACCCAGTACTTC. The complete variable domain, with remaining parts taken from reference TRBV9 and TRBJ2-5, reads DSGVTQTPKHLITATGQRVTLRCSPRSGDLSVYWYQQSLDQGLQFLIQYYNGEERAKGNILERFSAQQFPDLHSELNLSSLELGDSALYFCASSSQGARETQYFGPGTRLLVL.

This clonotype was seen many times. The chain combines TRBV15 with TRBJ1-2, with D hard to call. Trimming pared 1 base from V and 1 base from J, leaving 10 bases between. Germline V CDR1 and CDR2: LNHNV, YYDKDF (reference sequence). The CDR3 runs 15 residues. DNA of the CDR3: TGTGCCACCAGCAGAGGCCATGTCAGTAACTATGGCTACACCTTC. Amino acid sequence: CATSRGHVSNYGYTF.

This clonotype was seen a few times. This chain links TRBV29-1 with TRBJ1-4; TRBD1 agrees at 10 bases. The germline V gene has CDR1 SQVTM and CDR2 ANQGSEA. With V trimmed by 6 bases and J by 7 bases, 2 bases remained unmatched. This CDR3 has 12 residues. For the CDR3, the DNA is TGCAGCGTGGGACAGGGGATTGAAAAACTGTTTTTT. Translation gives CSVGQGIEKLFF.

The V gene is TRBV9, the J gene TRBJ2-3, with D uncertain. Germline V CDR1 and CDR2: SGDLS, YYNGEE. Between the trimmed V and J ends, which lost 5 bases and 2 bases, there was a span of 15 bases. The CDR3 extends over 15 amino acids. The CDR3 nucleotides read TGTGCCAGCAGAGACGGTAGTATCAACACAGATACGCAGTATTTT. Translating gives CASRDGSINTDTQYF.

The chain joins TRBV28 to TRBJ2-7; D gene ambiguous. Trimming cost V 3 bases and J 6 bases, with 18 bases left between them. This CDR3 has 15 amino acids. Germline CDR1 MDHEN, CDR2 SYDVKM. The DNA of the CDR3 is TGTGCCAGCAGTTTTGTTGGGGTAATGGCCTCCGAGCAGTACTTC. As protein: CASSFVGVMASEQYF.